The 12 T cell receptor beta chains below come from one sample, sequenced in a study of CD8+ T cells in alopecia areata. Treatment given: oral pan-JAK inhibitor, 5-10 mg twice daily. RNA extraction was followed by reverse transcription into cDNA, which acted as the sequencing template. Here immunoSEQ multiplex PCR was the method, and the copy in TCRdb shows in-frame clones only, minus some. The sample lists approximately 280,000 clones, 58% occurring once. Sequenced material: CD4+ T cells sorted from blood, taken at week 24, from a patient treated with tofacitinib. Every receptor here comes from a human donor with alopecia areata.

The chain recombines TRBV5-1 with TRBJ2-5; TRBD2 is a possible D gene (6 bases). Germline V lookup: CDR1 SGHRS, CDR2 YFSETQ. The CDR3 runs to 11 residues. Trimming removed 4 bases from V and 10 bases from J, with 11 bases in between. DNA of the CDR3: TGCGCCAGCAGCCAGGAGGAGGGCCAGTACTTC. Protein sequence: CASSQEEGQYF.

The rearrangement uses TRBV6-5 and TRBJ2-3, with D unclear. Germline V gene data show CDR1 as MNHEY and CDR2 as SVGAGI. The CDR3 spans 13 residues. Trimming removed 7 bases from V and 2 bases from J, with 10 bases in between. CDR3 coding DNA: TGTGCCAGCAAGAGAGACCTCACAGATACGCAGTATTTT. This translates into CASKRDLTDTQYF.

J is TRBJ1-1 and V is TRBV30; D uncertain. Germline CDR1 reads GTSNPN; CDR2 reads SVGIG (reference sequence). This CDR3 contains 12 residues. Deletions cut 5 bases from V and 9 bases from J, with 16 bases between. CDR3 nucleotide sequence: TGTGCCTGGGATAGGAGCGGCGATCAAGCTTTCTTT. It specifies CAWDRSGDQAFF. The full variable domain, rest sourced from reference TRBV30 and TRBJ1-1, is SQTIHQWPATLVQPVGSPLSLECTVEGTSNPNLYWYRQAAGRGLQLLFYSVGIGQISSEVPQNLSASRPQDRQFILSSKKLLLSDSGFYLCAWDRSGDQAFFGQGTRLTVV.

The V and J genes are TRBV2 and TRBJ1-4, with 7 bases lining up with TRBD1. With 3 bases clipped from V and 8 bases from J, the junction kept 6 bases outside the gene matches. This CDR3 is 14 amino acids long. Per germline, CDR1 SNHLY and CDR2 FYNNEI. The CDR3 loop is CASSDRTGAEKLFF. The CDR3 DNA reads TGTGCCAGCAGTGATAGAACAGGGGCCGAAAAACTGTTTTTT.

This rearrangement joins TRBV30 to TRBJ1-1; no clear D gene. V was shortened by 2 bases and J by 0 bases, with 7 bases between the two germline ends. This CDR3 contains 13 residues. Germline V gene data show CDR1 as GTSNPN and CDR2 as SVGIG (reference sequence). The CDR3: CAWSIRMNTEAFF. Here the CDR3 DNA reads TGTGCCTGGAGTATACGGATGAACACTGAAGCTTTCTTT.

This clone was picked up one time. The chain couples TRBV10-3 to TRBJ2-5; 7 bases are a match to TRBD1. This CDR3 is built from 15 residues. CDR1 and CDR2 (germline): ENHRY, SYGVKD. V lost 0 bases to trimming and J lost 4 bases; unmatched junction nucleotides: 5. CDR3 DNA: TGTGCCATCAGTGAGTCGGTACAGGGGAGAGAGACCCAGTACTTC. This gives the protein CAISESVQGRETQYF.

The gene calls are TRBV29-1 and TRBJ2-3; 9 bases align to TRBD2. The J segment lost 6 bases and the V segment lost 0 bases, leaving 4 bases of the junction unmatched. The CDR3 sequence is 14 residues long. Germline CDR1 SQVTM, CDR2 ANQGSEA. CDR3 sequence: CSVEEGGGADTQYF. The DNA for the CDR3 is TGCAGCGTTGAAGAAGGCGGGGGGGCCGATACGCAGTATTTT.

This clone showed up just a few times. V gene TRBV7-9 combines with J gene TRBJ1-2; 9 bases are a match to TRBD1. The CDR3 is 15 amino acids. V trimming: 4 bases; J trimming: 5 bases; junction bases outside the gene matches: 8. CDR1 and CDR2 (germline): SEHNR, FQNEAQ (reference sequence). CDR3 sequence reads: CASSSRQGEGYGYTF. CDR3 DNA: TGTGCCAGCAGCTCAAGACAGGGGGAAGGGTATGGCTACACCTTC.

A few counts support this clone. A junction end diverges from the germline sequence, so it may reflect a read error. This chain connects TRBV4-3 to TRBJ2-7; no definite D call. The CDR3 spans 10 residues. Germline V gene sequence: CDR1 LGHNA, CDR2 YSLEER. The CDR3 DNA sequence: TGCGCCAGCAGCCGGATCCGAGTCCACTTC. This codes for CASSRIRVHF.

The chain links TRBV29-1 to TRBJ1-1, with 8 bases fitting TRBD1. V gave up 4 bases and J gave up 5 bases; unmatched junction bases: 9. Germline V gives CDR1 SQVTM, CDR2 ANQGSEA. The CDR3 has 14 residues. CDR3 loop: CSVGLTGGKTEAFF. As DNA, the CDR3 is TGCAGCGTTGGCCTTACAGGGGGTAAGACTGAAGCTTTCTTT. Full variable domain (missing parts from reference TRBV29-1 and TRBJ1-1): SAVISQKPSRDICQRGTSLTIQCQVDSQVTMMFWYRQQPGQSLTLIATANQGSEATYESGFVIDKFPISRPNLTFSTLTVSNMSPEDSSIYLCSVGLTGGKTEAFFGQGTRLTVV.

The rearrangement joins TRBV11-1 to TRBJ2-5; tentatively, D is TRBD2 (5 bases). V gave up 6 bases and J gave up 5 bases, with 16 bases separating them. In germline, CDR1 is SGHAT, CDR2 FQDESV (reference sequence). CDR3 length: 14 amino acids. The DNA of the CDR3 is TGTGCCAGCAGAACGGAACCCACGGGGGAGACCCAGTACTTC. It encodes CASRTEPTGETQYF.

The chain couples TRBV4-2 to TRBJ2-1; 10 bases match TRBD1. CDR3 length: 17 amino acids. V lost 0 bases to trimming and J lost 7 bases; unmatched junction nucleotides: 9. The germline CDR1 and CDR2 sequences are LGHNA and YNFKEQ. CDR3 residues: CASSQDTPGTGVNEQFF. CDR3 DNA sequence: TGTGCCAGCAGCCAAGACACCCCCGGGACAGGGGTGAATGAGCAGTTCTTC.